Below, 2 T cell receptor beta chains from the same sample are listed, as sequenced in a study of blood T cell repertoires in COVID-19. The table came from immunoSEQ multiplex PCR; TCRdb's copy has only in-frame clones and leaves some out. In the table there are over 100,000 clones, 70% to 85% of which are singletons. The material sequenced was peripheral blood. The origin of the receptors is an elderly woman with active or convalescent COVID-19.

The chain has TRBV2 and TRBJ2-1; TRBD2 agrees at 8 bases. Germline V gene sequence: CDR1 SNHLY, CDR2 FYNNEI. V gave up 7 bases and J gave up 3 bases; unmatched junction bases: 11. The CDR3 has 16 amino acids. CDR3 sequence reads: CASTITSGSHYNEQFF. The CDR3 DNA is TGTGCCAGCACTATCACTAGCGGAAGCCACTACAATGAGCAGTTCTTC. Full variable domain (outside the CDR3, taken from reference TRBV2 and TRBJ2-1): EPEVTQTPSHQVTQMGQEVILRCVPISNHLYFYWYRQILGQKVEFLVSFYNNEISEKSEIFDDQFSVERPDGSNFTLKIRSTKLEDSAMYFCASTITSGSHYNEQFFGPGTRLTVL.

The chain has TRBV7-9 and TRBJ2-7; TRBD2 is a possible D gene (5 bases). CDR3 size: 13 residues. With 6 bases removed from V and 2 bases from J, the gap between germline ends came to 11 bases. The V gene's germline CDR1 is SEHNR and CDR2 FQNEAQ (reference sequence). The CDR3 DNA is TGTGCCAGCAGTCCCGGGATTACCTACGAGCAGTACTTC. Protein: CASSPGITYEQYF.